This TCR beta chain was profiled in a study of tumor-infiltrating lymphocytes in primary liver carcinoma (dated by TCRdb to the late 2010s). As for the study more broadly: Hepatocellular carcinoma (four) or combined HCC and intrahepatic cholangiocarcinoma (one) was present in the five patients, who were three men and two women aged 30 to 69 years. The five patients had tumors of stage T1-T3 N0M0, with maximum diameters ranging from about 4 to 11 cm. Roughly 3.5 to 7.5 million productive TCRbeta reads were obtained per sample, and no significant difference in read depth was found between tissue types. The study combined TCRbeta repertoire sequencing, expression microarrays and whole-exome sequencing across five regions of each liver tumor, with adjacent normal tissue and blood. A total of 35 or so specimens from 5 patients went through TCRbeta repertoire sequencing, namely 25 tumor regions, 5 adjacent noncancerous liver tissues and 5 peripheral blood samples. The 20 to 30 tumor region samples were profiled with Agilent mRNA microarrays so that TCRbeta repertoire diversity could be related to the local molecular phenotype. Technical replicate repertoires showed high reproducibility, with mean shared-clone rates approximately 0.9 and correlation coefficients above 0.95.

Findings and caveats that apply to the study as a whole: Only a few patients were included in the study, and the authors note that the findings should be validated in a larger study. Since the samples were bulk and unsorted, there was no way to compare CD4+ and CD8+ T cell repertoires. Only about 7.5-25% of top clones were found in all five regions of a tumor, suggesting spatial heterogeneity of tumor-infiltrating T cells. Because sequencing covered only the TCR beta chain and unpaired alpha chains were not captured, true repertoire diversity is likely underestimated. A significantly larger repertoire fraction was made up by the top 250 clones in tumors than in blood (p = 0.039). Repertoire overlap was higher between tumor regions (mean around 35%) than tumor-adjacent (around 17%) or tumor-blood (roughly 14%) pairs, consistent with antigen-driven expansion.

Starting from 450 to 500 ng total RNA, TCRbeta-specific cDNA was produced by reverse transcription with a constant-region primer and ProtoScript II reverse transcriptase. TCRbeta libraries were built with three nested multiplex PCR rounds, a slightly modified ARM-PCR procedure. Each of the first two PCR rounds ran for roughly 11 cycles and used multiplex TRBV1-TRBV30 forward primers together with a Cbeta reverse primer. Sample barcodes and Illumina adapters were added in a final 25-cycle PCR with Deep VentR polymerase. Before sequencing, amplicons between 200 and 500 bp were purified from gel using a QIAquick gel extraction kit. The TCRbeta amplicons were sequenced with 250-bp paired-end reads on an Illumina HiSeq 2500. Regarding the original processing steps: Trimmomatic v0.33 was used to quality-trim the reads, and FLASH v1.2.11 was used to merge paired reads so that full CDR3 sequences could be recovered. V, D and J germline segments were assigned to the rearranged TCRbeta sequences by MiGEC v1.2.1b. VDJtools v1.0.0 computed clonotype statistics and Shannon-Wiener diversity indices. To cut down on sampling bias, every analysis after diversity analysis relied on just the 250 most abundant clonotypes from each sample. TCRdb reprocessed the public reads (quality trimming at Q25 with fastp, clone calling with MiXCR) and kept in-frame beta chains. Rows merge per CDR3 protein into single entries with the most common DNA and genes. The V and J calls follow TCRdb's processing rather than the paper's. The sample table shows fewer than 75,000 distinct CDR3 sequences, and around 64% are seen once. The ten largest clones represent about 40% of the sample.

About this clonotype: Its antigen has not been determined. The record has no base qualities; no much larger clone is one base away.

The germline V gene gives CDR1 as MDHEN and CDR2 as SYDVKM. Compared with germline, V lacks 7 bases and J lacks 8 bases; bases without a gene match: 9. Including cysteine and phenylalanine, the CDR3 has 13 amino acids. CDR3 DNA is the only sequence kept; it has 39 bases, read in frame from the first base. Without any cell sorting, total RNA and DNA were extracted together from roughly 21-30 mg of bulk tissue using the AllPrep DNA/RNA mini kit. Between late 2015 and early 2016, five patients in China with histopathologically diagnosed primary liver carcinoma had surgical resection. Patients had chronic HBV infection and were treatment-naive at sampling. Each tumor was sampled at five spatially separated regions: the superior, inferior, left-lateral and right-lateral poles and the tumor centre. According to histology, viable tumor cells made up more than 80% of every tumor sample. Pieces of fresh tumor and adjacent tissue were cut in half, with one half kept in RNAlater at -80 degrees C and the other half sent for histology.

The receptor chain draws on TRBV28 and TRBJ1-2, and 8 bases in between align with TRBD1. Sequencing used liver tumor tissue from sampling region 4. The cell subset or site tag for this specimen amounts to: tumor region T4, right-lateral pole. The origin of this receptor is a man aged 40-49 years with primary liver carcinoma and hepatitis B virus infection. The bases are TGTGCCAGCACCGATGGACAGGGATGCGGCTACACCTTC. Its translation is CASTDGQGCGYTF.